This TCR beta chain originates from a study of identical twins. TCRdb re-called the 5' RACE reads with MiXCR, one entry per CDR3 protein. The top ten hold around 1.5% of the sample, which has 700,000 to 950,000 distinct CDR3 sequences, over 9% seen once. Per germline, CDR1 ENHRY and CDR2 SYGVKD. There are 16 residues in the CDR3. V was cut by 3 bases and J by 5 bases, with 19 bases left in between. The same data also went into a second study, on yellow fever vaccine responses in identical twins.

The specimen sequenced was PBMCs. J is TRBJ2-5 and V is TRBV10-3, with D possibly being TRBD2 (6 bases). The TCR originated in a young woman in good health. Here the CDR3 DNA reads TGTGCCATCAGTGATGCCCCACCTCTAAGCGGGGAGACCCAGTACTTC. Amino acids: CAISDAPPLSGETQYF.